This T cell receptor (beta chain) stems from a study of neurological immune-mediated disorders. With 10-nucleotide random UMIs, 5'RACE was used to make the cDNA. Sequencing runs each yielded over 190 million TCR-beta sequences from 15-18 subjects. TCRdb reprocessed the 5' RACE reads via MiXCR and lists one record per CDR3 protein. The table shows tens of thousands of distinct CDR3 sequences, with roughly 13% occurring only once. This clonotype has just one count. Its antigen is still unknown. Just one base apart from a much larger clone, this may be a read error. The conserved phenylalanine or tryptophan normally closing the CDR3 is absent here, so this likely arose from a read error. Study-wide findings and caveats: Patients with HTLV-1-associated myelopathy showed the most TCR clonal expansion. Those with multiple sclerosis showed the least, falling below healthy controls.

As to time point: longitudinal time-point 3. The V end was cut by 2 bases, the J end by 2 bases, with 11 bases between. The CDR3 has 15 amino acids. Germline values: CDR1 SGHTA, CDR2 FQGNSA. V usage is TRBV7-2 and J usage is TRBJ2-3; D is undetermined. The specimen sequenced was PBMCs. The clonotype originates from a male donor with HTLV-1-associated myelopathy (HAM/TSP). CDR3 sequence (DNA): TGTGCCAGCAGCTTATTCGGGTCAAACACAGATACGCAGTATATT. Translation: CASSLFGSNTDTQYI.